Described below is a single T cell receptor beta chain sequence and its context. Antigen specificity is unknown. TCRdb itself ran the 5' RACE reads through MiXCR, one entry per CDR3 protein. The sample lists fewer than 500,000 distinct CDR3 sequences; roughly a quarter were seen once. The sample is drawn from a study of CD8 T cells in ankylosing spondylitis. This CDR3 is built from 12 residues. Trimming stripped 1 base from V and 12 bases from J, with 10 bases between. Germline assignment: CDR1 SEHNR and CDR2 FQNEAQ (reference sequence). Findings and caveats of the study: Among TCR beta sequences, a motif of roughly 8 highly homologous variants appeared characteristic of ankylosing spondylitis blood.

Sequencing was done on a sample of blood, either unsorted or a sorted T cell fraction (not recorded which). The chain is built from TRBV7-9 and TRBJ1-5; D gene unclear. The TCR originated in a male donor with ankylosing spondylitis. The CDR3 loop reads CASSLDKGSQHF. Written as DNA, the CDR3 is TGTGCCAGCAGCTTAGATAAGGGAAGCCAGCATTTT. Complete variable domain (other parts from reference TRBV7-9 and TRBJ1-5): DTGVSQNPRHKITKRGQNVTFRCDPISEHNRLYWYRQTLGQGPEFLTYFQNEAQLEKSRLLSDRFSAERPKGSFSTLEIQRTEQGDSAMYLCASSLDKGSQHFGDGTRLSIL.